The sequence of this T cell receptor (beta chain) was determined in a study of T-cell reconstitution after alpha-beta-depleted transplantation in children. Unique molecular identifiers were used to barcode this TCRbeta library. From the PCR reads, TCRdb called clonotypes with MiXCR, one entry per CDR3 protein. Of 200,000 to 300,000 distinct CDR3 sequences listed, around 11% are singletons. V was trimmed by 6 bases and J by 3 bases, leaving 23 bases between them. In germline, CDR1 is MNHNS, CDR2 SASEGT. CDR3 length: 17 residues. This clonotype was counted many times. Sample: PBMCs from the stem cell graft donor, taken from the stem cell graft. The chain couples TRBV6-1 to TRBJ1-2, with D possibly matching TRBD1 (6 bases). This sequence originates from a human donor who donated a stem cell graft to a child with acute lymphoblastic leukemia. CDR3 bases: TGTGCCAGCAGGCCCCCGGAGACCGGGACAAACGACTATGGCTACACCTTC. Encoded protein: CASRPPETGTNDYGYTF.